This T cell receptor (beta chain) is from a study of shared clonotypes between healthy human individuals. On the study more broadly: Every donor yielded three CD4 naive, three CD4 memory, two CD8 naive and one CD8 memory plate. Points from the study as a whole: Across subsets, estimated richness was generally greater for naive than for memory populations. Across a few donors, naive CD4 shared around 5.3%, naive CD8 over 3%, memory CD4 approximately 2.5%, memory CD8 about 0.4%. Clonotype sharing levels among donors were expected to vary with sequencing depth.

The CDR3 extends over 14 amino acids. The germline V gene has CDR1 SGDLS and CDR2 YYNGEE. V was shortened by 0 bases and J by 1 base, with 8 bases between the two germline ends. On this clone itself: As yet, its antigen is unknown. Other nucleotide sequences from this sample produce the same CDR3.

Clones were read by immunoSEQ multiplex PCR, and TCRdb kept only the in-frame ones, dropping some. The sample has about 2.1 million clones, 85% to 95% seen once; the top ten hold about 1.8%. Terminally differentiated effector memory CD45RA+ cells were left out of the naive CD8 fraction, which was CD45RO-negative and positively selected for CCR7. The V and J genes are TRBV9 and TRBJ2-7; either TRBD1 or TRBD2 may fit D (5 bases each). The source of this sequence is a man aged 18 to 30 in good health. Some clones in this sample may be carry-over from other donors' samples. The source material was naive CD8+ T cells from PBMCs. The CDR3, as DNA: TGTGCCAGCAGCGTAGATGGGGGATCCTACGAGCAGTACTTC. Protein: CASSVDGGSYEQYF.